Listed here are 12 T cell receptor beta chains from one sample, sequenced in a study of graft-versus-host responses after intestinal transplantation. TCRdb's copy holds only in-frame clones and misses some; the assay was immunoSEQ multiplex PCR. This sample carries about 85,000 clones, around four fifths of them seen once, and the ten largest clones take 15% to 20%. The antigens of these receptors remain unknown. The material was unstimulated CD8+ T cells sorted from spleen or lymph node cells, obtained before intestinal transplant. These receptors were taken from a human donor who received an intestinal transplant.

This rearrangement joins TRBV13 to TRBJ2-7; a possible D gene is TRBD1 (5 bases). CDR1 PRHDT and CDR2 FYEKMQ come from the germline V gene (reference sequence). The CDR3 runs to 13 residues. With 1 base removed from V and 3 bases from J, the gap between germline ends came to 7 bases. In DNA form, the CDR3 reads TGTGCCAGCAGCTTAGTAGGGGACTACGAGCAGTACTTC. Translated: CASSLVGDYEQYF.

The chain employs TRBV27 and TRBJ2-1; no clear D. The CDR3 has 13 amino acids. The germline gives CDR1 MNHEY, CDR2 SMNVEV (reference sequence). Between the trimmed V and J ends, which lost 3 bases and 2 bases, there was a span of 5 bases. CDR3 in DNA: TGTGCCAGCAGTTTGTCAGCCTACAATGAGCAGTTCTTC. Translated, it gives CASSLSAYNEQFF.

This clone was seen only a few times. V gene TRBV6-5 combines with J gene TRBJ2-3; 9 bases line up with TRBD2. The trim removed 2 bases at V and 5 bases at J, leaving 5 bases unmatched. The length of the CDR3 is 15 residues. CDR1 is MNHEY, CDR2 SVGAGI, per germline. CDR3 nucleotide sequence: TGTGCCAGCAGTTACGGCGGGAGGGCCATAGATACGCAGTATTTT. Translated: CASSYGGRAIDTQYF.

This CDR3 reads CASSGGLNTGELFF. The DNA of the CDR3 is TGTGCCAGCAGTGGGGGACTAAACACCGGGGAGCTGTTTTTT. V gene TRBV2 combines with J gene TRBJ2-2; 7 bases are a match to TRBD2. Unmatched junction bases numbered 1, after V lost 4 bases and J lost 2 bases. The germline gives CDR1 SNHLY, CDR2 FYNNEI. The CDR3 runs 14 residues.

This chain links TRBV6-5 with TRBJ1-1; D is unresolved. Trimming stripped 2 bases from V and 6 bases from J, with 7 bases between. The CDR3 length is 12 residues. CDR1 MNHEY and CDR2 SVGAGI come from the germline V gene. The CDR3 DNA reads as TGTGCCAGCAGTTACGGGCGGTCTGAAGCTTTCTTT. Its protein is CASSYGRSEAFF.

This clone was observed a single time. The chain has TRBV5-4 and TRBJ2-2; 12 bases are shared with TRBD2. From germline, CDR1 is SGHNT and CDR2 YYREEE (reference sequence). The ends lost 0 bases at V and 7 bases at J; junction bases unmatched: 4. The CDR3 consists of 16 residues. The CDR3 DNA sequence: TGTGCCAGCAGCTTGGCACTAGCGGGAGGTCGCGGGGAGCTGTTTTTT. Translation gives CASSLALAGGRGELFF.

The V call is TRBV9, the J call TRBJ2-1, with unresolved D. Trimming stripped 0 bases from V and 4 bases from J, with 5 bases between. Germline lookup yields CDR1 SGDLS and CDR2 YYNGEE. The CDR3 contains 13 residues. The CDR3 loop is CASSVEQYNEQFF. The CDR3 DNA follows: TGTGCCAGCAGCGTAGAACAGTACAATGAGCAGTTCTTC.

The rearrangement joins TRBV7-3 to TRBJ2-1, with 10 bases lining up with TRBD2. The V gene's germline CDR1 is SGHTA and CDR2 FQGTGA. The CDR3 has 14 residues. V lost 5 bases, J lost 2 bases, and 0 bases stayed unmatched. The CDR3 protein is CASSLAGAYNEQFF. The DNA of the CDR3 is TGTGCCAGCAGCCTAGCGGGAGCCTACAATGAGCAGTTCTTC.

This sequence joins TRBV9 and TRBJ2-2; D call uncertain. V lost 5 bases to trimming and J lost 1 base, with 6 bases between them. This CDR3 region has 13 residues. Germline V gene lookup returns CDR1 SGDLS and CDR2 YYNGEE. The CDR3 loop is CASSDQNTGELFF. CDR3 nucleotides: TGTGCCAGCAGTGACCAGAACACCGGGGAGCTGTTTTTT. Based on the CDR3 plus reference TRBV9 and TRBJ2-2, the full variable domain is DSGVTQTPKHLITATGQRVTLRCSPRSGDLSVYWYQQSLDQGLQFLIQYYNGEERAKGNILERFSAQQFPDLHSELNLSSLELGDSALYFCASSDQNTGELFFGEGSRLTVL.

The rearrangement uses TRBV6-4 and TRBJ2-1; 9 bases line up with TRBD1. The CDR3 sequence is 14 residues long. Germline CDR1 and CDR2: MRHNA and SNTAGT. Germline trimming cut 9 bases from V and 4 bases from J; bases unmatched to any gene: 7. CDR3 amino acids: CARLRDREYNEQFF. The CDR3 DNA is TGTGCCAGACTCCGGGACAGGGAATACAATGAGCAGTTCTTC.

This clone was counted a single time. The rearrangement uses TRBV6-5 and TRBJ2-2; D is undetermined. The CDR3 loop spans 14 amino acids. Between the trimmed V and J ends, which lost 2 bases and 5 bases, there was a span of 9 bases. Germline V gene data show CDR1 as MNHEY and CDR2 as SVGAGI. Here the CDR3 DNA reads TGTGCCAGCAGTTACAGTCCCCCGACCGGGGAGCTGTTTTTT. It encodes CASSYSPPTGELFF.

The chain employs TRBV10-3 and TRBJ2-4; D possibly corresponds to TRBD2 (5 bases). Trimming removed 0 bases at V and 3 bases at J, with 12 bases between. This CDR3 has 16 amino acids. Germline CDR1 reads ENHRY; CDR2 reads SYGVKD. CDR3 residues: CAISESFRGDKNIQYF. The CDR3 DNA is TGTGCCATCAGTGAGTCGTTCCGGGGAGACAAAAACATTCAGTACTTC.